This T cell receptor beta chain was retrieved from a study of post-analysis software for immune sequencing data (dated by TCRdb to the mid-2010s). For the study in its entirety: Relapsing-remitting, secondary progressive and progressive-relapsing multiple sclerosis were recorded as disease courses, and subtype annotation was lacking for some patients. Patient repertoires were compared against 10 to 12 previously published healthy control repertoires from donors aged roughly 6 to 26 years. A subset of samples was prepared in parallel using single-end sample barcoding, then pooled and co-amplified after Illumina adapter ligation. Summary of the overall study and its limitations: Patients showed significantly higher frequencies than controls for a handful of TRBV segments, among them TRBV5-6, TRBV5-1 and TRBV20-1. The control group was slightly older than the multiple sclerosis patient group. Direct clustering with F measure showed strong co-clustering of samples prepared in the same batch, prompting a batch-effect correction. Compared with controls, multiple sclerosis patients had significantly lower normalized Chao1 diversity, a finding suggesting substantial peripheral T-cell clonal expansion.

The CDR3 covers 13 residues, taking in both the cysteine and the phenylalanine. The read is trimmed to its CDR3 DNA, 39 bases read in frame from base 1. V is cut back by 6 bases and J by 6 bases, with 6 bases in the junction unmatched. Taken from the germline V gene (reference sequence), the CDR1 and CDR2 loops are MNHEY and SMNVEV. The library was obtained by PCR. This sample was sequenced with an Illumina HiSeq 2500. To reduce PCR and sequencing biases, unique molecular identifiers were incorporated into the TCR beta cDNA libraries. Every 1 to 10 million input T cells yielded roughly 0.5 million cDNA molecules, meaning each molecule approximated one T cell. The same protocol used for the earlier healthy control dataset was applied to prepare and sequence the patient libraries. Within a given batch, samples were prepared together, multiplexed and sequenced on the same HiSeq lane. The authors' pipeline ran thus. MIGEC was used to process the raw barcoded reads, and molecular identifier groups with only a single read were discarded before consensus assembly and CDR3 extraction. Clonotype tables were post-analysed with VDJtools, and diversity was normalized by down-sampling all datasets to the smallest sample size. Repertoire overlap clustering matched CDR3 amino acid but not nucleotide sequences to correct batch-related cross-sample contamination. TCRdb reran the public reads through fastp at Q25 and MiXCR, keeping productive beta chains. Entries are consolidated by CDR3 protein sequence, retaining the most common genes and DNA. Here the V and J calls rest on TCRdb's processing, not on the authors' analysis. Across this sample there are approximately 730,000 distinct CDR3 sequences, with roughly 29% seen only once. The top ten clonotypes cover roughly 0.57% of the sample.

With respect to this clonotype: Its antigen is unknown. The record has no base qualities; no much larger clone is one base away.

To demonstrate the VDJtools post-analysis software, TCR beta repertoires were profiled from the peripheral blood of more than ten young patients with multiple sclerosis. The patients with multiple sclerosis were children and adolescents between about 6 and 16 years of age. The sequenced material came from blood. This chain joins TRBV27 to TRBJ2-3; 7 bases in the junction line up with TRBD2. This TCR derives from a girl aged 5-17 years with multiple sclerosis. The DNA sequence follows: TGTGCCAGCAGCGGCGGGAGAACTGATACGCAGTATTTT. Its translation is CASSGGRTDTQYF.